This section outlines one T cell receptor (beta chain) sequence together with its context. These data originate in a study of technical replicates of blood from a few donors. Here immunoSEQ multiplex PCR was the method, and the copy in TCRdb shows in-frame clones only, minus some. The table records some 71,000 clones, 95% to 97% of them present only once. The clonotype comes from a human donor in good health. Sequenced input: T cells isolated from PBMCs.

The CDR3 is CASSSLSGELFF. In DNA, the CDR3 is TGTGCCAGCAGCTCGTTATCCGGGGAGCTGTTTTTT. The rearrangement uses TRBV11-2 and TRBJ2-2; D call uncertain. The CDR3 covers 12 residues. Per germline, CDR1 SGHAT and CDR2 FQNNGV. V lost 4 bases, J lost 6 bases, and 6 bases lay in between.